The source of this T cell receptor beta chain is a study of shared clonotypes between healthy human individuals. The assay was immunoSEQ multiplex PCR, and TCRdb's table has in-frame clones only and misses some. The data show roughly 2.5 million clones, approximately 94% seen once. The V segment lost 7 bases and the J segment 6 bases; nucleotides outside the gene matches: 6. Looked up from germline, CDR1 is MNHEY and CDR2 is SVGAGI. The CDR3 spans 13 residues. General observations from the study: All-four-donor shared clonotypes had higher generation probabilities than non-shared clonotypes did.

A note on this clone: Antigen specificity is unknown.

This receptor was identified in a young man in good health. The chain carries TRBV6-5 and TRBJ1-2; 9 bases match TRBD1. Sequenced input: naive CD4+ T cells sorted from blood. Specified subset: CD45RA+ positively selected. CDR3 amino acids: CASTDTGGHGYTF. CDR3 sequence (DNA): TGTGCCAGCACCGACACAGGGGGCCATGGCTACACCTTC.